This TCR beta chain originates from a study of cytomegalovirus exposure and HLA in healthy donors. Findings and limits, study-wide: A highly shared variant cluster was judged a likely technical artifact. Diagnosis of cytomegalovirus status made by the classifier reportedly showed high specificity and sensitivity. The study recorded around 160 TCR beta chains that were cytomegalovirus-associated.

Vbeta (60) and Jbeta (13) primers were used in the PCR. TCRdb's table, derived via immunoSEQ multiplex PCR, lists solely in-frame clones and lacks some. The repertoire holds about 120,000 clones, approximately 78% seen once, with 11% in the top ten. This clone came up a few times. Its antigen remains unknown. Sample: PBMCs. This receptor was obtained from a man younger than 40 in good health and CMV-seropositive.

CDR3 bases: TGCGCCAGCAGTGAGTCGGTGGATAGCAGGGGTGAGCAGTTCTTC. It codes for CASSESVDSRGEQFF. The chain links TRBV10-1 to TRBJ2-1; D might be TRBD1 (6 bases). The V gene's germline CDR1 is WNHNN and CDR2 SYGVQD (reference sequence). V was clipped by 0 bases and J by 9 bases, with 15 bases between them. The CDR3 runs 15 residues.